The 13 T cell receptor beta chains listed next were all sequenced from one sample in a study of vaccination effects on CD4 cells after COVID-19. No antigens are known for them. Before sequencing, viral peptide pools were used by the ViraFEST assay to expand antigen-specific CD4+ T cells. Culturing for ten to eleven days preceded CD4+ T cell isolation. The study found no prior SARS-CoV-2 infection in the vaccine recipients, who tested negative for nucleocapsid antibodies. Sequencing used immunoSEQ multiplex PCR; TCRdb keeps in-frame clones, though not all of them. The table records 20,000 to 30,000 clones, about 71% of them present only once. This specimen was CD4+ T cells from PBMCs cultured with HCoV-OC43 spike peptides, taken before COVID-19 vaccination. Specified subset: HCoV-OC43 spike overlapping peptide pool stimulation. Every receptor here comes from a human donor who received a COVID-19 vaccine.

In this sample, this clone turned up a few times. The J gene is TRBJ2-1, the V gene TRBV3-1 (or the pseudogene TRBV3-2), with 8 nucleotides matching TRBD2. The CDR3 totals 15 residues. In germline, CDR1 is LGHDT, CDR2 YNNKEL (reference sequence). Trimming took 7 bases from V and 8 from J; bases not matched to a gene: 13. The DNA of the CDR3 is TGTGCCAGCACTCAAGCGGGGGCGGGTGGGGATGAGCAGTTCTTC. Its protein is CASTQAGAGGDEQFF.

The CDR3 DNA reads TGTGCCAGCAGCCCTACGCGAGCGGGGGGGGCCCGAGGGGATGAGCAGTTCTTC. The encoded protein is CASSPTRAGGARGDEQFF. The V gene is TRBV7-8, the J gene TRBJ2-1, with 10 bases matching TRBD2. CDR1 and CDR2 (germline): SGHVS, FQNEAQ. J was trimmed by 8 bases and V by 5 bases; bases with no gene match: 18. The CDR3 extends over 18 amino acids.

The chain links TRBV3-1 (or the pseudogene TRBV3-2) to TRBJ1-2; possible D gene TRBD1, 5 bases. Trimming shortened V by 0 bases and J by 8 bases, and 16 bases separated the two germline ends. Germline V gene sequence: CDR1 LGHDT, CDR2 YNNKEL (reference sequence). The CDR3 runs to 15 residues. As DNA, the CDR3 is TGTGCCAGCAGCCAAGACCAGGGAAATCGGAGGGGCTACACCTTC. Translated, it gives CASSQDQGNRRGYTF.

The rearrangement links TRBV4-1 to TRBJ2-1; TRBD2 is a possible D gene (5 bases). CDR3 length: 18 amino acids. V lost 4 bases to trimming and J lost 6 bases, with 25 bases between them. Per the germline V gene, CDR1 is MGHRA and CDR2 is YSYEKL. CDR3 DNA: TGCGCCAGCAGCCCCGGTAGGAGGTCAGGCTCCCACAGCAATGAGCAGTTCTTC. Translated, it gives CASSPGRRSGSHSNEQFF.

The chain combines TRBV7-7 with TRBJ2-3; TRBD2 agrees at 9 bases. The junction had 7 bases not matched to a gene; V was cut back by 3 bases and J by 6 bases. CDR1 and CDR2 from the germline V gene are SSHAT and FNYEAQ (reference sequence). This CDR3 is built from 15 residues. The CDR3 bases are TGTGCCAGCAGCTTCCAAGCGGGAGGCAAGGATACGCAGTATTTT. Translation: CASSFQAGGKDTQYF.

This chain links TRBV5-1 with TRBJ2-7; the match to TRBD2 covers 15 bases. Germline loops: CDR1 SGHRS, CDR2 YFSETQ. The CDR3 is made up of 17 amino acids. V lost 5 bases, J lost 6 bases, and 12 bases stayed unmatched. CDR3: CASRVLGLAGGRVEQYF. As DNA, the CDR3 is TGCGCCAGCAGAGTACTAGGACTAGCGGGAGGGCGGGTCGAGCAGTACTTC.

This chain uses TRBV27 with TRBJ2-1, with 7 bases lining up with TRBD2. The germline V gene encodes CDR1 MNHEY and CDR2 SMNVEV (reference sequence). J lost 3 bases, V lost 3 bases, and 5 bases had no gene match. This CDR3 comprises 15 residues. DNA of the CDR3: TGTGCCAGCAGTTTGGTCGCGGGAGACTACAATGAGCAGTTCTTC. Residues: CASSLVAGDYNEQFF.

J is TRBJ1-5 and V is TRBV7-9, with D possibly being TRBD1 (5 bases). The V gene lost 4 bases and the J gene lost 6 bases, with 19 bases spanning the gap. The CDR3 is made up of 16 amino acids. The germline V gene has CDR1 SEHNR and CDR2 FQNEAQ (reference sequence). The CDR3 sequence: CASSSAGADRIQPQHF. In nucleotides, the CDR3 is TGTGCCAGCAGCTCAGCTGGGGCAGACCGGATTCAGCCCCAGCATTTT.

The rearrangement joins TRBV2 to TRBJ1-5; D unresolved. The CDR3 consists of 12 residues. The V gene's germline CDR1 is SNHLY and CDR2 FYNNEI. Deletions cut 4 bases from V and 7 bases from J, with 8 bases between. CDR3: CASSAEPQPQHF. In DNA, the CDR3 is TGTGCCAGCAGTGCGGAACCGCAGCCCCAGCATTTT.

This chain connects TRBV29-1 to TRBJ2-3; D is ambiguous. V shed 6 bases and J shed 3 bases, with 10 bases lying between them. Germline values: CDR1 SQVTM, CDR2 ANQGSEA. This CDR3 has 12 residues. The CDR3 nucleotides read TGCAGCGTAAATGAGGCGACAGATACGCAGTATTTT. It translates to CSVNEATDTQYF.

CDR3 sequence: CASSQDLARQYF. The DNA for the CDR3 is TGTGCCAGCAGCCAAGATTTGGCTAGGCAGTATTTT. The gene calls are TRBV3-1 (or the pseudogene TRBV3-2) and TRBJ2-3; D remains ambiguous. This CDR3 has 12 residues. Trimming took off 0 bases at V and 11 bases at J, with 9 bases between the two ends. The germline V gene has CDR1 LGHDT and CDR2 YNNKEL (reference sequence).

The rearrangement joins TRBV5-4 to TRBJ2-5; 7 positions agree with TRBD2. The CDR3 is 15 amino acids. The V and J ends lost 3 bases and 4 bases, in that order; junction bases with no gene match: 9. Germline lookup yields CDR1 SGHNT and CDR2 YYREEE (reference sequence). CDR3 protein: CASSYQAGFRETQYF. In nucleotides, the CDR3 is TGTGCCAGCAGCTATCAAGCGGGGTTTCGAGAGACCCAGTACTTC.

This clone showed up just a few times. This chain connects TRBV10-3 to TRBJ1-1; D is perhaps TRBD1 (5 bases). V gave up 6 bases and J gave up 1 base, with 15 bases separating them. Germline values: CDR1 ENHRY, CDR2 SYGVKD. The CDR3 covers 15 residues. The CDR3 loop reads CAISGPQQGNTEAFF. The DNA for the CDR3 is TGTGCCATCAGCGGCCCTCAGCAGGGGAACACTGAAGCTTTCTTT.